These T cell receptor beta chains were read from a single sample in a study of response to subunit inactivated influenza vaccine. TCRdb redid the calling of the RT-PCR reads with MiXCR, one entry per CDR3 protein. The sample consists of about 520,000 distinct CDR3 sequences, about 25% of them appearing once. Here the sequenced sample was CD4+ T cells sorted from PBMCs, taken about 5 days after vaccination. The receptor source for this set is a man aged 50 to 59 who received an inactivated influenza vaccine. CDR3s include the opening cysteine and the closing phenylalanine or tryptophan. The D gene is left open where the match is weak. Not all rows give a size; the values are once, few, many and, for expanded clones, a class.

TRBD2 TRBJ2-1 TRBV5-1 few CASSTLASGGSSYNEQFF TGCGCCAGCAGCACGCTGGCTAGCGGGGGAAGCTCCTACAATGAGCAGTTCTTC
. TRBJ1-1 TRBV12-3/TRBV12-4 . CASSPVGGNTEAFF TGTGCCAGCAGTCCGGTAGGGGGGAACACTGAAGCTTTCTTT
. TRBJ2-7 TRBV4-2 . CASSQPRVESDEQYF TGTGCCAGCAGCCAACCCAGGGTGGAGTCCGACGAGCAGTACTTC
TRBD1 TRBJ2-5 TRBV15 . CATSRARQGETQYF TGTGCCACCAGCAGAGCGAGACAGGGGGAGACCCAGTACTTC
. TRBJ1-1 TRBV12-3/TRBV12-4 . CASSFREGNTEAFF TGTGCCAGCAGTTTCAGGGAGGGGAACACTGAAGCTTTCTTT
. TRBJ2-3 TRBV7-3 few CASSPSRDEIDTQYF TGTGCCAGCAGTCCGAGCCGGGATGAGATAGATACGCAGTATTTT
TRBD2 TRBJ2-1 TRBV7-9 few CASSYGRGGGRRGEQFF TGTGCCAGCAGCTACGGGAGGGGAGGTGGGAGAAGAGGTGAGCAGTTCTTC
TRBD1 TRBJ1-3 TRBV28 many CASSGGQGDPLGNTIYF TGTGCCAGCAGCGGGGGGCAGGGGGACCCTCTTGGAAACACCATATATTTT
TRBD1 TRBJ1-6 TRBV11-2 . CASSLHPGQRYNSPLHF TGTGCCAGCAGCCTACACCCGGGACAGCGATATAATTCACCCCTCCACTTT
. TRBJ2-2 TRBV10-3 . CAITSGGMDTGELFF TGTGCCATCACTTCCGGCGGGATGGACACCGGGGAGCTGTTTTTT
TRBD1 TRBJ1-1 TRBV24-1 few CATSEPQGKAFF TGTGCCACCAGTGAGCCACAGGGGAAAGCTTTCTTT
. TRBJ2-7 TRBV6-2/TRBV6-3 . CASSYGLTSFEQYF TGTGCCAGCAGTTACGGCCTGACTAGTTTCGAGCAGTACTTC
. TRBJ2-7 TRBV29-1 . CSVGWGGSYEQYF TGCAGCGTTGGGTGGGGGGGCTCCTACGAACAGTACTTC
TRBD1 TRBJ1-6 TRBV5-6 few CASSWGQGNPLLHF TGTGCCAGCAGCTGGGGACAGGGGAATCCTCTCCTCCACTTT
. TRBJ2-3 TRBV4-2 few CASSLRPGENTQYF TGTGCCAGCAGCCTGCGGCCTGGGGAGAATACGCAGTATTTT
. TRBJ2-7 TRBV6-1 few CASSEREAYEQYF TGTGCCAGCAGTGAAAGGGAGGCATACGAGCAGTACTTC
. TRBJ2-5 TRBV5-1 few CASSLNLARAQETQYF TGCGCCAGCAGCTTGAATCTAGCACGGGCCCAAGAGACCCAGTACTTC
TRBD2 TRBJ2-7 TRBV4-2 few CASSQISGGRSYEQYF TGTGCCAGCAGCCAAATAAGCGGGGGGCGCTCCTACGAGCAGTACTTC
. TRBJ2-6 TRBV10-2 . CATGDLAGLSGANVLTF TGCGCCACCGGGGACCTCGCGGGCCTCTCTGGGGCCAACGTCCTGACTTTC
. TRBJ1-4 TRBV20-1 many CSAKANEKLFF TGCAGTGCTAAAGCCAATGAAAAACTGTTTTTT
TRBD1 TRBJ1-1 TRBV7-2 once CASSQMKQGTEAFF TGTGCCAGCAGCCAAATGAAACAGGGGACTGAAGCTTTCTTT
. TRBJ2-7 TRBV10-3 few CAIWRDGGYEQYF TGTGCCATCTGGCGGGACGGCGGCTACGAGCAGTACTTC
. TRBJ2-5 TRBV7-6 . CASSFALAGQETQYF TGTGCCAGCAGCTTCGCCCTAGCAGGGCAAGAGACCCAGTACTTC
TRBD2 TRBJ2-1 TRBV7-8 once CASSGRVAGQNEQFF TGTGCCAGCAGCGGTCGGGTAGCGGGTCAAAATGAGCAGTTCTTC
. TRBJ2-1 TRBV12-3/TRBV12-4 few CASSLIGQNNEQFF TGTGCCAGCAGTTTGATCGGACAGAACAATGAGCAGTTCTTC
TRBD2 TRBJ2-5 TRBV12-3/TRBV12-4 . CASSFREGLETQYF TGTGCCAGCAGTTTTAGGGAGGGACTGGAGACCCAGTACTTC
. TRBJ1-5 TRBV20-1 many CSASGGGNSNQPQHF TGCAGTGCTAGCGGGGGGGGGAACAGCAATCAGCCCCAGCATTTT
. TRBJ2-2 TRBV18 . CASSLYEVPTGELFF TGTGCCAGCTCACTGTACGAGGTCCCGACCGGGGAGCTGTTTTTT
. TRBJ2-5 TRBV7-9 . CASSNRLGEETQYF TGTGCCAGCAGCAATAGATTGGGGGAAGAGACCCAGTACTTC
TRBD1 TRBJ1-1 TRBV20-1 . CSARIRRGLTEAFF TGCAGTGCTAGAATAAGGAGGGGGCTCACTGAAGCTTTCTTT
. TRBJ2-5 TRBV20-1 . CSARGLGRYQETQYF TGCAGTGCTAGAGGACTAGGGAGGTACCAAGAGACCCAGTACTTC
TRBD2 TRBJ2-7 TRBV7-2 few CASSPIAGGRGEQYF TGTGCCAGCAGCCCCATAGCGGGAGGAAGAGGCGAGCAGTACTTC
. TRBJ1-6 TRBV20-1 few CSATGLGRDSPLHF TGCAGTGCCACCGGCCTCGGGAGGGATTCACCCCTCCACTTT
TRBD1 TRBJ2-5 TRBV7-2 . CASSRTPGQGGRETQYF TGTGCCAGCAGCCGCACCCCCGGACAGGGTGGTCGGGAGACCCAGTACTTC
TRBD2 TRBJ2-3 TRBV7-2 . CASRSRSGSTDTQYF TGTGCCAGCAGATCGCGTAGCGGGAGCACAGATACGCAGTATTTT
. TRBJ2-3 TRBV12-3/TRBV12-4 many CAITRGGADTQYF TGTGCCATCACCAGGGGTGGGGCAGATACGCAGTATTTT
. TRBJ2-7 TRBV6-6 . CASSYLTPEEQYF TGTGCCAGCAGTTACCTGACCCCGGAGGAGCAGTACTTC
TRBD1 TRBJ1-1 TRBV20-1 many CSARPGQVNTEAFF TGCAGTGCTAGACCGGGACAGGTTAACACTGAAGCTTTCTTT
. TRBJ1-2 TRBV10-2 . CASSDVSYRPYGYTF TGCGCCAGCAGTGATGTCTCGTATCGACCCTATGGCTACACCTTC
. TRBJ2-3 TRBV20-1 few CSAWGGRGTDTQYF TGCAGTGCTTGGGGGGGCAGGGGCACAGATACGCAGTATTTT
TRBD1 TRBJ1-5 TRBV10-3 once CATRGGTGGVGNQPQHF TGTGCCACTCGTGGCGGCACAGGGGGGGTTGGCAATCAGCCCCAGCATTTT
. TRBJ2-7 TRBV5-1 . CASSLGSSPYEQYF TGCGCCAGCAGCTTGGGCTCTTCCCCCTACGAGCAGTACTTC
. TRBJ1-5 TRBV7-2 . CASSLNPGNQPQHF TGTGCCAGCAGCTTGAACCCTGGCAATCAGCCCCAGCATTTT
TRBD1 TRBJ1-5 TRBV18 . CASSSARTGVNQPQHF TGTGCCAGCTCATCAGCCAGGACAGGGGTCAATCAGCCCCAGCATTTT
TRBD2 TRBJ2-7 TRBV20-1 few CSARKTGTRLYEQYF TGCAGTGCTAGGAAAACCGGGACTAGGTTGTACGAGCAGTACTTC
TRBD2 TRBJ2-3 TRBV20-1 . CSARTSGGRDTQYF TGCAGTGCTCGGACTAGCGGGGGGCGGGATACGCAGTATTTT
TRBD2 TRBJ2-5 TRBV5-1 . CASSRSSGSQETQYF TGCGCCAGCAGTAGGTCTAGCGGGAGCCAAGAGACCCAGTACTTC
TRBD2 TRBJ2-1 TRBV6-1 few CASSDMETSVQANEQFF TGTGCCAGCAGTGACATGGAGACTAGCGTCCAGGCGAATGAGCAGTTCTTC
TRBD2 TRBJ2-1 TRBV15 few CATSRDRLADNEQFF TGTGCCACCAGCAGAGATCGGCTAGCGGACAATGAGCAGTTCTTC
. TRBJ2-1 TRBV12-3/TRBV12-4 . CASSLLQGRNYNEQFF TGTGCCAGCAGTCTCCTCCAGGGGAGGAACTACAATGAGCAGTTCTTC
. TRBJ2-7 TRBV6-2/TRBV6-3 . CASERDKVSEQYF TGTGCCAGCGAGAGGGACAAAGTGAGCGAGCAGTACTTC
. TRBJ2-5 TRBV20-1 . CSAKTGWETQYF TGCAGTGCAAAAACAGGGTGGGAGACCCAGTACTTC
TRBD2 TRBJ2-7 TRBV4-3 . CASSRTAGYEQYF TGCGCCAGCAGCCGAACAGCGGGGTACGAGCAGTACTTC
. TRBJ1-2 TRBV10-3 . CAISELGADYGYTF TGTGCCATCAGTGAGTTGGGAGCAGACTATGGCTACACCTTC